This T cell receptor (beta chain) originates from a study of OX40 agonist ivuxolimab in advanced cancers. There are 14 residues in the CDR3. Germline V lookup: CDR1 SGHDT, CDR2 YYEEEE. With 1 base clipped from V and 2 bases from J, the junction kept 2 bases outside the gene matches. Produced via immunoSEQ multiplex PCR; TCRdb's table is partial and in-frame only. The profile shows roughly 34,000 clones, more than 60% of them singletons. This clone was detected only a few times. This rearrangement joins TRBV5-6 to TRBJ2-7; TRBD2 agrees at 8 bases. The receptor was isolated from an adult with an advanced solid tumor such as melanoma, head and neck, liver or kidney cancer. Sequencing used CD4+ or CD8+ T cells sorted from blood, obtained in a trial of the OX40 agonist ivuxolimab. CDR3 in DNA: TGTGCCAGCAGCTTGTCAGCGGGGGCCTACGAGCAGTACTTC. This translates into CASSLSAGAYEQYF.